Described below is a single T cell receptor (beta chain) sequence and its context. These data originate in a study of a mutant IDH1 vaccine in newly diagnosed glioma. Study-level information: Patients had received radiotherapy, temozolomide, or both previously, most receiving both.

Time point described: baseline, week 1 (first vaccination visit). Treatment meaning: pre-vaccination baseline after standard-of-care therapy. Donors had new IDH1-mutant astrocytomas of WHO grade 3 or 4 (ATRX-lost). Libraries were prepared by immunoSEQ multiplex PCR; TCRdb keeps only in-frame clonotypes and omits some of them. This sample yields 45,000 to 65,000 clones, of which around 80% are seen a single time; under 20% belongs to the top ten. The V and J ends lost 4 bases and 4 bases respectively, with 14 bases between them. The CDR3 loop spans 14 amino acids. Germline V CDR1 and CDR2: SGDLS, YYNGEE.

The sequence came from a man younger than 30 with glioma. The chain employs TRBV9 and TRBJ1-2, with D perhaps TRBD1 (5 bases). This specimen was PBMCs, taken from a glioma patient treated with radiotherapy, temozolomide or both. The CDR3 nucleotides are TGTGCCAGCAGCCCATTGGGGCAGAGCTATGGCTACACCTTC. Residues: CASSPLGQSYGYTF.